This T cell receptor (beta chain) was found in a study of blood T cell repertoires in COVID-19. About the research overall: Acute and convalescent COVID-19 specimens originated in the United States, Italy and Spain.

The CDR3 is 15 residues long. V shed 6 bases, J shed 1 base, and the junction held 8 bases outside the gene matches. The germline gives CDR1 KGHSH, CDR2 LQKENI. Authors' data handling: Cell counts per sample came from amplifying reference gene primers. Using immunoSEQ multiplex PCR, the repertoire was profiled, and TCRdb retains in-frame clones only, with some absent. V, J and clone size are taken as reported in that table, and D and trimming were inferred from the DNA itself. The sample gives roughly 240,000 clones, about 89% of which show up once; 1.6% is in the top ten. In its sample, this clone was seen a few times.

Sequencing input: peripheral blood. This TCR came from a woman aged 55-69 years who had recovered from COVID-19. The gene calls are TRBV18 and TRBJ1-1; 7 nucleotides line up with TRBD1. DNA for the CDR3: TGTGCCAGCTCGCGAGCCGGGACAGCGAACACTGAAGCTTTCTTT. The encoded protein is CASSRAGTANTEAFF.